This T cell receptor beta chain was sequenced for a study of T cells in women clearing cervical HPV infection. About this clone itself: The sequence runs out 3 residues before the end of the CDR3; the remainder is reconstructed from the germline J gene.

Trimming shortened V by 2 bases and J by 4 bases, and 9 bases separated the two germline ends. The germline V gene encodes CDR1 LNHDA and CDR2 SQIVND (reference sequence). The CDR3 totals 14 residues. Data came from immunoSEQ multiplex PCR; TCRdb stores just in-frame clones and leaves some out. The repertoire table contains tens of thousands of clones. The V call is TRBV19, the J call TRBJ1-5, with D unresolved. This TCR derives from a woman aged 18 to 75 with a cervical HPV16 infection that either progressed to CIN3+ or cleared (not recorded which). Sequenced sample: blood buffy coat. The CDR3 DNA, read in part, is TGTGCCAGTAGTATAACCAGAGGGAATCAGCCC. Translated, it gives CASSITRGNQP. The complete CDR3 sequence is CASSITRGNQPQHF. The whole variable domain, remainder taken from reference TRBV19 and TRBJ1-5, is DGGITQSPKYLFRKEGQNVTLSCEQNLNHDAMYWYRQDPGQGLRLIYYSQIVNDFQKGDIAEGYSVSREKKESFPLTVTSAQKNPTAFYLCASSITRGNQPQHFGDGTRLSIL.